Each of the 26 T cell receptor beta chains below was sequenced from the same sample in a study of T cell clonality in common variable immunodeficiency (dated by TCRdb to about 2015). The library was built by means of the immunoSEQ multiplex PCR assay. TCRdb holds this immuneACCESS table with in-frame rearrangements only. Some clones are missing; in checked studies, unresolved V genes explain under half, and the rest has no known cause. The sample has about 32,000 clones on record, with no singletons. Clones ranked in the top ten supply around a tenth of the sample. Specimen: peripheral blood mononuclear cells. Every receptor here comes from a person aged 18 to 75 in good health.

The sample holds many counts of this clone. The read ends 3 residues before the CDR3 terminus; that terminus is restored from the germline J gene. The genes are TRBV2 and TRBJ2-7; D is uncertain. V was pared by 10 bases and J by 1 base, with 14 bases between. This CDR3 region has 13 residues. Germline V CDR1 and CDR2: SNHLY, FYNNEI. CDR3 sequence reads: CATQGSFSYEQYF. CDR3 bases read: TGTGCCACCCAAGGGTCATTTTCCTACGAG.

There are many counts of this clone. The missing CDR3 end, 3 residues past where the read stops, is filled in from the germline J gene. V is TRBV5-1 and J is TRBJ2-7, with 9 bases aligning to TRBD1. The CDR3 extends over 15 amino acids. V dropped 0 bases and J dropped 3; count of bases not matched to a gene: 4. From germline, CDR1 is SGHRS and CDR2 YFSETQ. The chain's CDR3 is CASSLGTGDRYEQYF. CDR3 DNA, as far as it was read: TGCGCCAGCAGCTTGGGGACAGGGGATCGCTACGAG.

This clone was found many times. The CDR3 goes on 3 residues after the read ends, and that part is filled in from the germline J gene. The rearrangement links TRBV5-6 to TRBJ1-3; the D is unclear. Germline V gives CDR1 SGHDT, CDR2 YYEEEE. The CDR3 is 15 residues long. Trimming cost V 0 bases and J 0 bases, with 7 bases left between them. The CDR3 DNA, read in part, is TGTGCCAGCAGCTTGGGGCAGGCCTCTGGAAACACC. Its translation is CASSLGQASGNT. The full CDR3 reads CASSLGQASGNTIYF.

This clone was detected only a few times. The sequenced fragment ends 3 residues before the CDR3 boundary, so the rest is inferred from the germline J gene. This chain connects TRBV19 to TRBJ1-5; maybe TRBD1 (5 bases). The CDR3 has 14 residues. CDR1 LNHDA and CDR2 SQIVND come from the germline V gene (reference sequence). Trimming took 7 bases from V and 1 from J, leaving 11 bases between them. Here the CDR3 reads CASTIGGSNQPQHF. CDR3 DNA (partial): TGTGCCAGTACCATCGGGGGGAGCAATCAGCCC.

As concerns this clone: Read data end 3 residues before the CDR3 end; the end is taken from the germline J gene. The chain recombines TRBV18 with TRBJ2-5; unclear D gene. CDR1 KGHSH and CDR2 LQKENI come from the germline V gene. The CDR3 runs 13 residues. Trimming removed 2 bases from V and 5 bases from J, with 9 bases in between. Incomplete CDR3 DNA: TGTGCCAGCTCACCAGCGGAGCTGGAGACC. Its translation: CASSPAELET. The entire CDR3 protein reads CASSPAELETQYF.

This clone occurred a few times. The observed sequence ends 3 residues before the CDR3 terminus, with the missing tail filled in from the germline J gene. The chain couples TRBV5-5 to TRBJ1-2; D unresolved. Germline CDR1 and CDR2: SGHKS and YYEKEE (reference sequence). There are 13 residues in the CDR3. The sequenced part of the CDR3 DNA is TGTGCCAGCAGCGGCAGGCCGCAAGAGACC. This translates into CASSGRPQET. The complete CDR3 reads CASSGRPQETYTF.

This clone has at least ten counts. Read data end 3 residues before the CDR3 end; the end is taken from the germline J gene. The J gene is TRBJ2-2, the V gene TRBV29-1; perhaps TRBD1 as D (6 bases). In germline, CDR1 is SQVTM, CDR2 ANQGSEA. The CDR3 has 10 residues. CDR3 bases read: TGCAGCGTTTACAGGGAAAAG. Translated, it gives CSVYREK. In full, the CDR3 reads CSVYREKLFF.

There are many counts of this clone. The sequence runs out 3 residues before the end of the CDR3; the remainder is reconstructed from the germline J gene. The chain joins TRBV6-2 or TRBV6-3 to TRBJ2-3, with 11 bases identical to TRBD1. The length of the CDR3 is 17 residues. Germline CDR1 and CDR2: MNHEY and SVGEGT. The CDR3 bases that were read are TGTGCCAGCAGTTATCGGGACAGGGGGTCAGTAGTTCAGCCG. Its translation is CASSYRDRGSVVQP. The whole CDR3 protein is CASSYRDRGSVVQPQYF.

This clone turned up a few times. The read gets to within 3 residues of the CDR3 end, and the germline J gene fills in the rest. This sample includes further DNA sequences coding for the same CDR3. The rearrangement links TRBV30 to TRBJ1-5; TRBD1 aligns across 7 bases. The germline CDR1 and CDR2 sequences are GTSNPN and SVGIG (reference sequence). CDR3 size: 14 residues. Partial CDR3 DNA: TGTGCCTGGAGAATAGGGGGCTCGGCGGGACCC. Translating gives CAWRIGGSAGP. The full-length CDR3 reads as CAWRIGGSAGPQHF.

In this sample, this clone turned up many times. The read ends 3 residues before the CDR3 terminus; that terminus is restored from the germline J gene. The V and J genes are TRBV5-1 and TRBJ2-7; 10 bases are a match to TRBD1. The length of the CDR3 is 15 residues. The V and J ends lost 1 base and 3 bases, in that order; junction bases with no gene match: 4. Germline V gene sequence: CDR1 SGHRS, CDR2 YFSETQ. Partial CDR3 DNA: TGCGCCAGCAGCTTGCGGACAGGGGGGAACTACGAG. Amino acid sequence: CASSLRTGGNYE. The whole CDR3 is CASSLRTGGNYEQYF.

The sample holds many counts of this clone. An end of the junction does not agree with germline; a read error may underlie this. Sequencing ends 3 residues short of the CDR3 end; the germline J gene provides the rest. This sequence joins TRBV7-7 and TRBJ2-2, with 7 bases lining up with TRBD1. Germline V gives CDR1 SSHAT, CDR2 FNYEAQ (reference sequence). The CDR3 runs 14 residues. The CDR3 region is CASSRTGNTGELFF. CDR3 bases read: TGTGCTAGCAGCCGGACAGGGAACACCGGGGAG.

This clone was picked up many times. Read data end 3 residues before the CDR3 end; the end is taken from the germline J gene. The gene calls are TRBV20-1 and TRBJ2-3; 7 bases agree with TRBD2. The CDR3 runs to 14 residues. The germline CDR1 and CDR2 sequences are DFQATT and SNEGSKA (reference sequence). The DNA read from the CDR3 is TGCAGTGCATGGGGGGGAGGGACGGGAGAGACG. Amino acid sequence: CSAWGGGTGET. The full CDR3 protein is CSAWGGGTGETQYF.

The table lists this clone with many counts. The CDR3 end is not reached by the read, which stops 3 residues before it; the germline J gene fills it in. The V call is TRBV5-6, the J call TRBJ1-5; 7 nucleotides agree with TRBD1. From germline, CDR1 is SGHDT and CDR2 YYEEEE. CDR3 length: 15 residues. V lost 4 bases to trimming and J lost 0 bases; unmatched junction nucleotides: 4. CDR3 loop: CASSVGTASNQPQHF. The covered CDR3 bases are TGTGCCAGCAGCGTCGGGACAGCTAGCAATCAGCCC.

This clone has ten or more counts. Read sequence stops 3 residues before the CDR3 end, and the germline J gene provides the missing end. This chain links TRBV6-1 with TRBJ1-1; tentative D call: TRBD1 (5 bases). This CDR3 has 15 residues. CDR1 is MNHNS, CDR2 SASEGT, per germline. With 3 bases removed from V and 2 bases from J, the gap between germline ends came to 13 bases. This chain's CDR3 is CASSDLTGGNTEAFF. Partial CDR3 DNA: TGTGCCAGCAGTGACCTAACAGGCGGAAACACTGAA.

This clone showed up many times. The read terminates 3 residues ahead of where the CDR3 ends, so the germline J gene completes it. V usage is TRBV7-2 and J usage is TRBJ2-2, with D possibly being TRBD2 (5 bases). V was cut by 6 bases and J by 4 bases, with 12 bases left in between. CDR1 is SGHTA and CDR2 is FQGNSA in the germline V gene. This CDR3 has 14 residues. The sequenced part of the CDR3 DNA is TGTGCCAGCAGTCCGATTCGGGGCACCGGGGAG. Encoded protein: CASSPIRGTGE. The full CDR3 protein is CASSPIRGTGELFF.

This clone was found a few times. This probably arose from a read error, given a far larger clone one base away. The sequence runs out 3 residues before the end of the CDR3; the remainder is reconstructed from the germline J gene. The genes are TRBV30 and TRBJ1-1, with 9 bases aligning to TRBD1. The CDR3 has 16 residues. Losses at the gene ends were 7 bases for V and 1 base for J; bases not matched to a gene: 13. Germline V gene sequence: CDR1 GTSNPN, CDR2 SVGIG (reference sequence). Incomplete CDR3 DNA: TGTGCCTCGACTCCTAGACCGGGACAGGGGAACACTGAA. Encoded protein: CASTPRPGQGNTE. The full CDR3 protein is CASTPRPGQGNTEAFF.

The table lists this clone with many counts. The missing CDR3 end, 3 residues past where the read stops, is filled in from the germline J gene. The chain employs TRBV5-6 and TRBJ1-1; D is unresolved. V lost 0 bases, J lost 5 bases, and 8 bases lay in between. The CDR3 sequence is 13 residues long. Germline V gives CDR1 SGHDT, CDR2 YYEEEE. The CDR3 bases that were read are TGTGCCAGCAGCTTGGGTGGCGGGACTGAA. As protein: CASSLGGGTE. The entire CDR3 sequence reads CASSLGGGTEAFF.

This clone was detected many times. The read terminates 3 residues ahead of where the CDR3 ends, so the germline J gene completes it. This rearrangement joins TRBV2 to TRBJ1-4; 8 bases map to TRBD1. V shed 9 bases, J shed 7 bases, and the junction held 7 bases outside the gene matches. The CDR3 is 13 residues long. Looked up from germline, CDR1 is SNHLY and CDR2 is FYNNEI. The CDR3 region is CARGGQGFEKLFF. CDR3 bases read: TGTGCCAGAGGAGGACAGGGTTTTGAAAAA.

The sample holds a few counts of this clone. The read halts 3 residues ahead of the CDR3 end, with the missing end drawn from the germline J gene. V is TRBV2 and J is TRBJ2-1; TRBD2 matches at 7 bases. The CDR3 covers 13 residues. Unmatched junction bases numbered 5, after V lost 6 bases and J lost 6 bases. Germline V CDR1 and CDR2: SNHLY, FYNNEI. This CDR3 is CASRVAGPNEQFF. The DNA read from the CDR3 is TGTGCCAGCAGGGTAGCGGGCCCCAATGAG.

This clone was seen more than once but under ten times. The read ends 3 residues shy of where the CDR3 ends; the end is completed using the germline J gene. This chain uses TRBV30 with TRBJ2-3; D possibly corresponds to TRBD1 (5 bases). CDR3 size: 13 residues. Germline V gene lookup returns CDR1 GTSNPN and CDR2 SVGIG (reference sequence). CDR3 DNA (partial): TGTGCCTGGAGTTACGGCAGGGCCGAGACG. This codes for CAWSYGRAET. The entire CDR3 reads CAWSYGRAETQYF.

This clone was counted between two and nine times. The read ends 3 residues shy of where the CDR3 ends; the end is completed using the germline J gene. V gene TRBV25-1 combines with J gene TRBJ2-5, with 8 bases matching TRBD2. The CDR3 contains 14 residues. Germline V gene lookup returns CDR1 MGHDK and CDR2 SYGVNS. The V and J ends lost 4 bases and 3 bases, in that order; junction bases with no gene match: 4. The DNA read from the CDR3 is TGTGCCAGCAGTGTGACTAGCGTGGAAGAGACC. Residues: CASSVTSVEET. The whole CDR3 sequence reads CASSVTSVEETQYF.

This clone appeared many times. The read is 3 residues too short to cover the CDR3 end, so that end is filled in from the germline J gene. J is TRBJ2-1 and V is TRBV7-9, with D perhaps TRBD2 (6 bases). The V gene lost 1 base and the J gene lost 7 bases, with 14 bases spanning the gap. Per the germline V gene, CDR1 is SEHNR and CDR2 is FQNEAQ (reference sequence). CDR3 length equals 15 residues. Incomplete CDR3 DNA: TGTGCCAGCAGCTTAGATGGGGCGGGGAGGAATGAG. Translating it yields CASSLDGAGRNE. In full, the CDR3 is CASSLDGAGRNEQFF.

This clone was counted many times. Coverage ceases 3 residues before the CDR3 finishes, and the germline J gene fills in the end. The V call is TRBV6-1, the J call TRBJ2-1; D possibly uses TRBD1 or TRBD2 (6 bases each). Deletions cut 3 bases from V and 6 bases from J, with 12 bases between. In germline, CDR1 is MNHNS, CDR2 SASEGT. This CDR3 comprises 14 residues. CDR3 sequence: CASSDRGGGNEQFF. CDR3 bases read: TGTGCCAGCAGTGACAGGGGAGGAGGCAATGAG.

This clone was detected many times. The CDR3: CASRSRTSGSLGDYTF. The sequenced CDR3 bases are TGCGCCAGCAGATCGAGGACTAGCGGGAGTCTTGGGGAC. The chain is built from TRBV10-1 and TRBJ1-2; D uncertain. The CDR3 goes on 3 residues after the read ends, and that part is filled in from the germline J gene. CDR3 length: 16 residues. The V gene's germline CDR1 is WNHNN and CDR2 SYGVQD (reference sequence).

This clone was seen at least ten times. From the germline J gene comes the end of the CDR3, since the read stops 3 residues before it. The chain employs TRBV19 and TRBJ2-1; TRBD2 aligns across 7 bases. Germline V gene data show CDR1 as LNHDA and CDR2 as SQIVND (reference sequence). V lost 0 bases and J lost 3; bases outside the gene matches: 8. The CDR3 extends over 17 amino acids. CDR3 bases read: TGTGCCAGTAGTATAGACCTGTCTAGCGGATTCTACAATGAG. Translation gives CASSIDLSSGFYNE. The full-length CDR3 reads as CASSIDLSSGFYNEQFF. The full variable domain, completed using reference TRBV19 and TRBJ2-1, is DGGITQSPKYLFRKEGQNVTLSCEQNLNHDAMYWYRQDPGQGLRLIYYSQIVNDFQKGDIAEGYSVSREKKESFPLTVTSAQKNPTAFYLCASSIDLSSGFYNEQFFGPGTRLTVL.

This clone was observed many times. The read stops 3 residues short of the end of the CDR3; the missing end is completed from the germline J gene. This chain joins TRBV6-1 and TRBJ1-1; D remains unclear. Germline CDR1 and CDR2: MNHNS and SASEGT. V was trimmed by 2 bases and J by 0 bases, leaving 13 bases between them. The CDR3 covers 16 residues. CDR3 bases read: TGTGCCAGCAGTGAACCCGCTAGCCCTTTGAACACTGAA. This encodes CASSEPASPLNTE. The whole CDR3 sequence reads CASSEPASPLNTEAFF.